This note documents a single T cell receptor beta chain sequence. One end of the junction varies from germline; a read error may be responsible. The protocol was immunoSEQ multiplex PCR, while the TCRdb copy is restricted to in-frame clones and leaves out a portion. The repertoire holds some 7,500 clones, with around 82% as singletons. The data are from a study of immune evolution from preneoplasia to lung adenocarcinoma. Overall study context: HLA loss of heterozygosity: under 7.5% AIS, about 15% MIA, around 35% ADC, none AAH.

The CDR3 is 16 amino acids. Per the germline V gene, CDR1 is SSHAT and CDR2 is FNYEAQ (reference sequence). Between the mid-2010s and the late 2010s, patients underwent resection in Japan or China. The chain combines TRBV7-7 with TRBJ2-5; 12 bases align to TRBD2. Sample: FFPE minimally invasive lung adenocarcinoma tissue. The clonotype comes from a person at least 80 years old with lung adenocarcinoma. This CDR3 reads CASSLGLAGGQETQYF. The DNA for the CDR3 is TGTGCTAGCAGCTTAGGGCTAGCGGGAGGGCAAGAGACCCAGTACTTC.